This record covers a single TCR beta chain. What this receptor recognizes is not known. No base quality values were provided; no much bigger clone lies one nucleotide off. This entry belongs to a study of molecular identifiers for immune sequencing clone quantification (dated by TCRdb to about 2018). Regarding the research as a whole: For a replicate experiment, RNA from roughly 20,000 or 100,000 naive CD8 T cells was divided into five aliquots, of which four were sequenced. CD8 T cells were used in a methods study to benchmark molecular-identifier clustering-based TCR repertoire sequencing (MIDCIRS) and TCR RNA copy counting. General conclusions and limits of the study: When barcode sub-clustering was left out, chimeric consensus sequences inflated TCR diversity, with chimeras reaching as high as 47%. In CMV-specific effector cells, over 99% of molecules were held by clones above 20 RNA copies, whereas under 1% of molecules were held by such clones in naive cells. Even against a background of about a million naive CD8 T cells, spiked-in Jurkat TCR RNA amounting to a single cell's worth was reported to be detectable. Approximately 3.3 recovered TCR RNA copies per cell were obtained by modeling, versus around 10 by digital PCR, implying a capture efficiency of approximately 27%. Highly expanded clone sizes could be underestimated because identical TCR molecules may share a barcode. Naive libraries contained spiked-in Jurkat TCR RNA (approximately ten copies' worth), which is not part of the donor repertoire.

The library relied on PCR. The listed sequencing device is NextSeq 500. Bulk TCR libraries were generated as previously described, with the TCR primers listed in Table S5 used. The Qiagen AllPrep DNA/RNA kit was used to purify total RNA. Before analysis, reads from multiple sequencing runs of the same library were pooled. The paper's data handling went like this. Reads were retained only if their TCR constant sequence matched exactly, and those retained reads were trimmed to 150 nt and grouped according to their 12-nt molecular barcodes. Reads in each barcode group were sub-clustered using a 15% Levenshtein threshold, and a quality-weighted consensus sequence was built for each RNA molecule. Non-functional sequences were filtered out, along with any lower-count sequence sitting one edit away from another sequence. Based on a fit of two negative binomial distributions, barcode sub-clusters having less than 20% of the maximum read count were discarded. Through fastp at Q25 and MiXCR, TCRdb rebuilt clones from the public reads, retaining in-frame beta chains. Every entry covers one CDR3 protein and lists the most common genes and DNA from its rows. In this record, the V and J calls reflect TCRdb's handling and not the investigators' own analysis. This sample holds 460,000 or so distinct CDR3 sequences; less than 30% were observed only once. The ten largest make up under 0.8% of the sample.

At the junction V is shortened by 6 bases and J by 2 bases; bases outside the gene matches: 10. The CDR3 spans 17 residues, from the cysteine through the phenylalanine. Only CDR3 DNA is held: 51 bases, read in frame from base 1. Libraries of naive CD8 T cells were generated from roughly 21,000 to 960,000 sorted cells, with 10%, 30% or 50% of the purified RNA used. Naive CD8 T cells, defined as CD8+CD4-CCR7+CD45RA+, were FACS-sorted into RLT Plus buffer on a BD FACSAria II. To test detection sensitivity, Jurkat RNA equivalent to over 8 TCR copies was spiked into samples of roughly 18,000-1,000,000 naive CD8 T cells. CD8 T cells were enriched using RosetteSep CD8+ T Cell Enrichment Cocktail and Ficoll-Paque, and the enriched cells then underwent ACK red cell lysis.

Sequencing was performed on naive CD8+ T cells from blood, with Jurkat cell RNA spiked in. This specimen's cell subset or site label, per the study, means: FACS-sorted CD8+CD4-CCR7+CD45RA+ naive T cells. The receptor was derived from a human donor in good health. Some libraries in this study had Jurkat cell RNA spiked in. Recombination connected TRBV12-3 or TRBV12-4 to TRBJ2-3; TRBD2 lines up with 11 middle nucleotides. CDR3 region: CASSHTSGGPSTDTQYF. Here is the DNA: TGTGCCAGCAGCCACACTAGCGGGGGACCGTCCACAGATACGCAGTATTTT.